This is a list of T cell receptor beta chains from one sample in a study of cytomegalovirus exposure and HLA in healthy donors. The repertoire was sequenced with immunoSEQ multiplex PCR; TCRdb's copy has only in-frame clones and lacks some. The sample records over 150,000 clones, 80% being singletons. The sequenced sample was PBMCs. These receptors came from a young man in good health and CMV-seronegative. Both conserved end residues are part of each CDR3. The D gene is left open where the match is weak. Not every row has a clone size; where given, it reads once, few, many or a size class.

>.|TRBV15|TRBJ2-4|.|14
TGTGCCACCAGCAGCACTATAGCCAAAAACATTCAGTACTTC
CATSSTIAKNIQYF
>.|TRBV7-9|TRBJ1-2|.|13
TGTGCCAGCAGCTTGGGGGGAGGCTATGGCTACACCTTC
CASSLGGGYGYTF
>.|TRBV11-2|TRBJ2-7|once|18
TGTGCCAGCAGCTTAGGAGGCCCTACGAGACAGATCTTCTACGAGCAGTACTTC
CASSLGGPTRQIFYEQYF
>TRBD1|TRBV6-5|TRBJ1-5|.|14
TGTGCCAGCAGTGACCGACAGGGGAGGAAGCCCCAGCATTTT
CASSDRQGRKPQHF
>TRBD1|TRBV9|TRBJ1-1|.|13
TGTGCCAGCAGCTCCGACAGGGCTACTGAAGCTTTCTTT
CASSSDRATEAFF
>.|TRBV15|TRBJ1-6|.|15
TGTGCCACCAGCAGACTGACAGCTTCGGATTCACCCCTCCACTTT
CATSRLTASDSPLHF
>.|TRBV7-9|TRBJ2-7|.|13
TGTGCCAGCAGCACCCCCGAGTCAACTGAGCAGTACTTC
CASSTPESTEQYF
>.|TRBV19|TRBJ2-1|few|13
TGTGCCAGTAGTGGCAGGGCCTACAATGAGCAGTTCTTC
CASSGRAYNEQFF
>.|TRBV6-6|TRBJ1-2|.|14
TGTGCCAGCAGTTACTCCCGGGTGGAGGATGGCTACACCTTC
CASSYSRVEDGYTF
>TRBD1|TRBV7-9|TRBJ2-2|.|16
TGTGCCAGCAGCTTGCCGACAGGGGGGGGGTCCGGGGAGCTGTTTTTT
CASSLPTGGGSGELFF
>TRBD1|TRBV5-1|TRBJ2-2|.|15
TGCGCCAGCAGCTTTAGGCAGGGGGACGACGGGGAGCTGTTTTTT
CASSFRQGDDGELFF
>TRBD2|TRBV9|TRBJ2-3|.|19
TGTGCCAGCAGCGTCCTAGGGACTAGCGGGAATAGGGCCCCGGATACGCAGTATTTT
CASSVLGTSGNRAPDTQYF
>.|TRBV6-5|TRBJ2-7|.|15
TGTGCCAGCAGTTACTCGATGGCGGTGGTCGGGGAGCAGTACTTC
CASSYSMAVVGEQYF
>TRBD1|TRBV5-1|TRBJ2-4|once|17
TGCGCCAGCAGCGAAAACACAATAACAGGGGGCAAGAACATTCAGTACTTC
CASSENTITGGKNIQYF